This T cell receptor (beta chain) was captured by sequencing in a study of Ad26.COV2.S vaccination and SARS-CoV-2 variants. Study observations and caveats: There was a possibility that the TCR breadth and depth analyses underestimated total T cell responses.

A note on this clone: What it binds is unknown.

Only in-frame clones appear in the TCRdb table, and some are missing; sequencing was by immunoSEQ multiplex PCR. The repertoire holds about 94,000 clones, with 82% as singletons. Germline CDR1 is MNHNY and CDR2 is SVGAGI (reference sequence). V lost 5 bases to trimming and J lost 3 bases, with 7 bases between them. The CDR3 has 12 residues. The chain uses TRBV6-6 and TRBJ2-5; no clear D. This clonotype was obtained from a human donor who had recovered from COVID-19. The sequenced sample was peripheral blood, obtained after recovery from COVID-19. The CDR3 here is CASSRPEETQYF. CDR3 nucleotide sequence: TGTGCCAGCAGTCGCCCAGAAGAGACCCAGTACTTC.